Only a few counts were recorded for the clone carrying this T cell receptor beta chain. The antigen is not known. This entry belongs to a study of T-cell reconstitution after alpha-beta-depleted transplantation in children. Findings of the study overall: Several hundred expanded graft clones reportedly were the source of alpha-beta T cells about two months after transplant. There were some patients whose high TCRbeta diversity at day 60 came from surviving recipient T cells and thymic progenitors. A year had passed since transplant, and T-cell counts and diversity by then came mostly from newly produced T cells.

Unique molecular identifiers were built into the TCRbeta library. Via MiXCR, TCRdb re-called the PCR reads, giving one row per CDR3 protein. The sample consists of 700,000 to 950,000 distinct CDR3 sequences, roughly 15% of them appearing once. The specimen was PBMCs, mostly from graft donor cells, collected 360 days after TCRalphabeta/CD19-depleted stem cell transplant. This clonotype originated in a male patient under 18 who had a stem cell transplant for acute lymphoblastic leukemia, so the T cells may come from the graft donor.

In nucleotides, the CDR3 is TGTGCCAGCTCCCAGGACAGACGCTCCTACGAGCAGTACTTC. Translated, it gives CASSQDRRSYEQYF. V usage is TRBV18 and J usage is TRBJ2-7, with a tentative D call TRBD1 (6 bases). This CDR3 contains 14 residues. In germline, CDR1 is KGHSH, CDR2 LQKENI. V shed 6 bases and J shed 0 bases, with 12 bases lying between them.